This TCR beta chain was sequenced during a study of shared clonotypes between healthy human individuals. Assay runs were performed at deep level. Each PCR replicate from the sorted subsets contained 150 to 250 ng DNA, which is tens of thousands of T cell genomes. Profiling relied on immunoSEQ multiplex PCR, and the TCRdb table lists in-frame clones only, not all of them. The table shows around 1,900,000 clones, with roughly 93% occurring only once. Trimming shortened V by 6 bases and J by 8 bases, and 22 bases separated the two germline ends. The CDR3 is 15 residues long. Germline V gene sequence: CDR1 MDHEN, CDR2 SYDVKM. As concerns this clone: Antigen specificity is unknown.

It was CD45RO-negative cells, positively selected for CCR7, that made up naive CD8 cells, with terminally differentiated effector memory CD45RA+ cells excluded. The study, taken as a whole, reports: In this cohort, only blood was sampled, and tissue repertoires likely differ. The sharing of 5% to 5.5% of naive CD4 clonotypes was seen across several donors.

Sequences were obtained from naive CD8+ T cells from PBMCs. V and J are TRBV28 and TRBJ1-2; the D gene is possibly TRBD1 (5 bases). This receptor was obtained from a young man in good health. Some clones in this sample may be carry-over from other donors' samples. CDR3 loop: CASSYPRTAGQGYTF. CDR3 nucleotide sequence: TGTGCCAGCAGCTACCCGAGGACGGCGGGGCAAGGCTACACCTTC.